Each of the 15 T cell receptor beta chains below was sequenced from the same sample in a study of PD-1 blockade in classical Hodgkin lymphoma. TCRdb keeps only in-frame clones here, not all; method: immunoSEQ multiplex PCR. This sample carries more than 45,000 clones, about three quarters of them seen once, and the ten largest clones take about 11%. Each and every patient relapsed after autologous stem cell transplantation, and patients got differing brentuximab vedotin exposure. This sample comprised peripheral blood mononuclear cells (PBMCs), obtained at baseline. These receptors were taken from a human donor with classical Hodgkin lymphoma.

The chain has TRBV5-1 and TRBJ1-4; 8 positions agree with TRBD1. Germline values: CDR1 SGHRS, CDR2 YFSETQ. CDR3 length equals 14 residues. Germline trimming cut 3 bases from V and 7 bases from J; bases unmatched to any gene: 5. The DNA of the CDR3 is TGCGCCAGCAGCTCTACAGGGACAGGTGAAAAACTGTTTTTT. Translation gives CASSSTGTGEKLFF.

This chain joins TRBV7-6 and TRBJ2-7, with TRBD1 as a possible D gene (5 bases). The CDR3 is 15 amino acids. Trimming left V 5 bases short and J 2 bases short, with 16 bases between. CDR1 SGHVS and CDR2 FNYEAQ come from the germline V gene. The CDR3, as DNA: TGTGCCAGCAGCCACAGACAGAGATCGCCCTACGAGCAGTACTTC. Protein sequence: CASSHRQRSPYEQYF. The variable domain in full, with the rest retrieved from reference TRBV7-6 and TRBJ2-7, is GAGVSQSPRYKVTKRGQDVALRCDPISGHVSLYWYRQALGQGPEFLTYFNYEAQQDKSGLPNDRFSAERPEGSISTLTIQRTEQRDSAMYRCASSHRQRSPYEQYFGPGTRLTVT.

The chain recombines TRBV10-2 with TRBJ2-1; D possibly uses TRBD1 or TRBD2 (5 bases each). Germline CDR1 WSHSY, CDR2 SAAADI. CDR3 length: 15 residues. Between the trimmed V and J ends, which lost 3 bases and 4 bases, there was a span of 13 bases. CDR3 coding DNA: TGCGCCAGCAGTGACTCCGGGACGTCTTACAATGAGCAGTTCTTC. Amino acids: CASSDSGTSYNEQFF.

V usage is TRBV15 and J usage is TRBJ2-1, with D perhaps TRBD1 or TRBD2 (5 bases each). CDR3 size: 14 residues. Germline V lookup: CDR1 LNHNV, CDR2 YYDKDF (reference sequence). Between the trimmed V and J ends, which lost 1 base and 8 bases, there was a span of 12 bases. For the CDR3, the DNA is TGTGCCACCAGCAGAGGGGAGCTAGGGGATGAGCAGTTCTTC. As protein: CATSRGELGDEQFF.

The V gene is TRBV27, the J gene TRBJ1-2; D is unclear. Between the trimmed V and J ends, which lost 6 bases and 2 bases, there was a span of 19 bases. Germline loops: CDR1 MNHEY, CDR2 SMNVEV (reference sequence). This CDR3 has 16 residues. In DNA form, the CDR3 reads TGTGCCAGCAGGCCCTTGGGAGGAGGAGGAAACTATGGCTACACCTTC. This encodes CASRPLGGGGNYGYTF.

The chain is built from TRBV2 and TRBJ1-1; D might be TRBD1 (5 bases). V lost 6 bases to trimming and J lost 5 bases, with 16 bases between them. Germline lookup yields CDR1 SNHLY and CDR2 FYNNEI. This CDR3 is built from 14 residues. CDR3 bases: TGTGCCAGCAGCCCGGGAAGGGGTTGGACTGAAGCTTTCTTT. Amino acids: CASSPGRGWTEAFF.

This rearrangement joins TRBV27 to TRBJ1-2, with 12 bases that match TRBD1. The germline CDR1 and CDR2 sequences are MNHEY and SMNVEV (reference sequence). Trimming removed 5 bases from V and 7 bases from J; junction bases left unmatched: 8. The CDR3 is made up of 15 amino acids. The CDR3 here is CASSPGQGAWGGYTF. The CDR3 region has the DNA TGTGCCAGCAGTCCGGGACAGGGGGCATGGGGTGGCTACACCTTC.

The CDR3 coding sequence is TGCGCCAGCAGCCAATGGATGACAGGGAACTATGGCTACACCTTC. Translated, it gives CASSQWMTGNYGYTF. The chain combines TRBV4-1 with TRBJ1-2, with TRBD1 matching 7 bases. This CDR3 region has 15 residues. The junction had 5 bases not matched to a gene; V was cut back by 2 bases and J by 2 bases. The V gene's germline CDR1 is MGHRA and CDR2 YSYEKL.

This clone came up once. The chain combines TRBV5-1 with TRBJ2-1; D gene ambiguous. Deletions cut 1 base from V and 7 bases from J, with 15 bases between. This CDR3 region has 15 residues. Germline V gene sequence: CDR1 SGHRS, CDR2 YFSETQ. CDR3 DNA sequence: TGCGCCAGCAGCTTGTTCTTGGACCGGCGAAATGAGCAGTTCTTC. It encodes CASSLFLDRRNEQFF. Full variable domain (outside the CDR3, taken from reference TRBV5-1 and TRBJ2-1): KAGVTQTPRYLIKTRGQQVTLSCSPISGHRSVSWYQQTPGQGLQFLFEYFSETQRNKGNFPGRFSGRQFSNSRSEMNVSTLELGDSALYLCASSLFLDRRNEQFFGPGTRLTVL.

The CDR3 is CASSWGTGVTGELFF. The CDR3 region has the DNA TGCGCCAGCAGCTGGGGGACAGGGGTCACCGGGGAGCTGTTTTTT. This chain joins TRBV5-1 and TRBJ2-2; 10 bases match TRBD1. Germline V gives CDR1 SGHRS, CDR2 YFSETQ. The CDR3 totals 15 residues. V shed 3 bases, J shed 4 bases, and the junction held 3 bases outside the gene matches.

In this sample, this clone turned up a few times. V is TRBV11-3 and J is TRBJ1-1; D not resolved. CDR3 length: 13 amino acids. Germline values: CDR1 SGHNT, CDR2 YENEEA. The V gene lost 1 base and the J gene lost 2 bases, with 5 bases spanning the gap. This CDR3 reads CASSLGVNTEAFF. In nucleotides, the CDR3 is TGTGCCAGCAGCTTAGGTGTCAACACTGAAGCTTTCTTT.

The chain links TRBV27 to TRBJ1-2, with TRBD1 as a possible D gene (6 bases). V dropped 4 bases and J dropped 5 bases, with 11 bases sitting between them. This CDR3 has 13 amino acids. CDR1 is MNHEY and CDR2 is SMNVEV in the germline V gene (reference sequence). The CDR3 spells CASSSGHRYGYTF. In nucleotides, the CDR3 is TGTGCCAGCAGTTCGGGACACAGATATGGCTACACCTTC.

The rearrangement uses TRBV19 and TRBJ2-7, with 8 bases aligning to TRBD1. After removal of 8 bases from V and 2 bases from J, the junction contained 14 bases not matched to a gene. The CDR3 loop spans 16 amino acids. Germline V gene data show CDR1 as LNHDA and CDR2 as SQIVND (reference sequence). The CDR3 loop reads CASAHDRGLAAYEQYF. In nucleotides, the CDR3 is TGTGCCAGTGCGCATGACAGGGGATTGGCAGCCTACGAGCAGTACTTC.

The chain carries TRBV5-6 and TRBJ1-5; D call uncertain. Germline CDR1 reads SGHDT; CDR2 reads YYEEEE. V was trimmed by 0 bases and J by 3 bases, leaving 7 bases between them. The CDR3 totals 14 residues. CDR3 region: CASSLGQANQPQHF. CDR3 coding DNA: TGTGCCAGCAGCTTGGGGCAGGCCAATCAGCCCCAGCATTTT.

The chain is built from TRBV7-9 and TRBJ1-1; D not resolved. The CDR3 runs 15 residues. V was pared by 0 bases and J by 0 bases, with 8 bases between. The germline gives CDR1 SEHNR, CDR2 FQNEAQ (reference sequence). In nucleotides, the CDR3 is TGTGCCAGCAGCTTAGCCGACGGAATGAACACTGAAGCTTTCTTT. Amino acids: CASSLADGMNTEAFF.